A selection of T cell receptor beta chains follows, all from one sample in a study of blood T cell dynamics during melanoma immunotherapy. Produced via immunoSEQ multiplex PCR; TCRdb's table is partial and in-frame only. The sample has 15,000 to 20,000 clones; roughly nine tenths are singletons. Sequencing was performed on blood, taken from a patient treated with checkpoint blockade. Every receptor here comes from a human donor with melanoma. CDR3s include the opening cysteine and the closing phenylalanine or tryptophan. A D gene is named only where the DNA matches it firmly. For some rows the clone size is stated as once, few or many, or as a class when expanded; others skip it.

v_call: TRBV19
d_call: TRBD1
j_call: TRBJ1-5
clone_size: -
cdr3_aa: CASQRTGSDQPQHF
cdr3_nt: TGTGCCAGCCAGCGGACAGGGAGCGATCAGCCCCAGCATTTT

v_call: TRBV13
d_call: TRBD1
j_call: TRBJ1-3
clone_size: -
cdr3_aa: CASSYRGASSGNTIYF
cdr3_nt: TGTGCCAGCAGCTACAGGGGTGCTAGCTCTGGAAACACCATATATTTT

v_call: TRBV27
d_call: TRBD2
j_call: TRBJ2-2
clone_size: once
cdr3_aa: CASSPIRTSGVTGELFF
cdr3_nt: TGTGCCAGCAGTCCTATCAGGACTAGCGGGGTGACCGGGGAGCTGTTTTTT

v_call: TRBV19
d_call: -
j_call: TRBJ2-7
clone_size: -
cdr3_aa: CASSISAAGISYEQYF
cdr3_nt: TGTGCCAGTAGTATTTCTGCGGCAGGGATTTCCTACGAGCAGTACTTC

v_call: TRBV12-5
d_call: -
j_call: TRBJ1-5
clone_size: few
cdr3_aa: CASGNFQPQHF
cdr3_nt: TGTGCTAGTGGGAATTTCCAGCCCCAGCATTTT

v_call: TRBV12-5
d_call: -
j_call: TRBJ1-2
clone_size: -
cdr3_aa: CASGSEDYGYTF
cdr3_nt: TGTGCTAGTGGTTCGGAGGACTATGGCTACACCTTC

v_call: TRBV5-1
d_call: -
j_call: TRBJ2-7
clone_size: -
cdr3_aa: CASSLVGLSSYEQYF
cdr3_nt: TGCGCCAGCAGCTTGGTAGGACTCAGCTCCTACGAGCAGTACTTC

v_call: TRBV28
d_call: -
j_call: TRBJ1-2
clone_size: -
cdr3_aa: CASIRGRAPTYGYTF
cdr3_nt: TGTGCCAGCATTCGGGGGAGGGCCCCGACCTATGGCTACACCTTC

v_call: TRBV30
d_call: -
j_call: TRBJ1-1
clone_size: -
cdr3_aa: CAWSEEAEAFF
cdr3_nt: TGTGCCTGGAGTGAGGAGGCTGAAGCTTTCTTT

v_call: TRBV7-9
d_call: -
j_call: TRBJ2-5
clone_size: -
cdr3_aa: CASSTVRRDPIQTQYF
cdr3_nt: TGTGCCAGCAGTACCGTCCGCCGGGACCCAATCCAGACCCAGTACTTC

v_call: TRBV19
d_call: -
j_call: TRBJ2-3
clone_size: -
cdr3_aa: CASRPAGPGGSTDTQYF
cdr3_nt: TGTGCCAGTAGGCCGGCGGGGCCAGGGGGAAGCACAGATACGCAGTATTTT

v_call: TRBV5-1
d_call: -
j_call: TRBJ2-5
clone_size: -
cdr3_aa: CASSQGRRGFGETQYF
cdr3_nt: TGCGCCAGCAGTCAGGGGCGCAGGGGTTTTGGGGAGACCCAGTACTTC

v_call: TRBV5-4
d_call: -
j_call: TRBJ1-1
clone_size: -
cdr3_aa: CASSFEGLNTEAFF
cdr3_nt: TGTGCCAGCAGCTTCGAAGGTTTGAACACTGAAGCTTTCTTT

v_call: TRBV30
d_call: -
j_call: TRBJ1-1
clone_size: -
cdr3_aa: CAWSVPYSFVTEAFF
cdr3_nt: TGTGCCTGGAGTGTACCCTATTCGTTCGTCACTGAAGCTTTCTTT

v_call: TRBV5-1
d_call: TRBD1
j_call: TRBJ2-6
clone_size: -
cdr3_aa: CASSSTGDGANVLTF
cdr3_nt: TGCGCCAGCAGCTCCACAGGGGATGGGGCCAACGTCCTGACTTTC

v_call: TRBV5-1
d_call: TRBD2
j_call: TRBJ2-1
clone_size: -
cdr3_aa: CASSPGRGGATYNEQFF
cdr3_nt: TGCGCCAGCAGCCCCGGGAGGGGGGGGGCTACCTACAATGAGCAGTTCTTC

v_call: TRBV6-4
d_call: -
j_call: TRBJ1-1
clone_size: -
cdr3_aa: CASSDSGRGWSEAFF
cdr3_nt: TGTGCCAGCAGTGACTCCGGCCGGGGTTGGTCTGAAGCTTTCTTT

v_call: TRBV5-1
d_call: -
j_call: TRBJ1-1
clone_size: -
cdr3_aa: CASSLGGGLPANTEAFF
cdr3_nt: TGCGCCAGCAGCTTGGGGGGCGGACTCCCAGCGAACACTGAAGCTTTCTTT

v_call: TRBV6-1
d_call: -
j_call: TRBJ2-5
clone_size: -
cdr3_aa: CASTRQNQETQYF
cdr3_nt: TGTGCCAGCACTAGACAGAACCAAGAGACCCAGTACTTC

v_call: TRBV5-4
d_call: -
j_call: TRBJ1-1
clone_size: -
cdr3_aa: CASSLEPTGDTEAFF
cdr3_nt: TGTGCCAGCAGCTTGGAGCCCACCGGGGACACTGAAGCTTTCTTT

v_call: TRBV5-1
d_call: -
j_call: TRBJ2-7
clone_size: -
cdr3_aa: CASRETGDLYEQYF
cdr3_nt: TGCGCCAGCAGGGAGACAGGAGATCTTTACGAGCAGTACTTC

v_call: TRBV30
d_call: -
j_call: TRBJ1-5
clone_size: -
cdr3_aa: CAWSVRGERPQHF
cdr3_nt: TGTGCCTGGAGTGTACGAGGGGAGAGGCCCCAGCATTTT

v_call: TRBV5-4
d_call: -
j_call: TRBJ2-5
clone_size: -
cdr3_aa: CASSGVEETQYF
cdr3_nt: TGTGCCAGCTCGGGGGTCGAAGAGACCCAGTACTTC

v_call: TRBV10-3
d_call: -
j_call: TRBJ2-7
clone_size: -
cdr3_aa: CAIGTHYEQYF
cdr3_nt: TGTGCCATTGGGACTCACTACGAGCAGTACTTC

v_call: TRBV5-6
d_call: -
j_call: TRBJ1-2
clone_size: -
cdr3_aa: CASTLTMDQSVDYGYTF
cdr3_nt: TGTGCCAGCACCCTCACTATGGACCAATCGGTAGACTATGGCTACACCTTC

v_call: TRBV2
d_call: TRBD1
j_call: TRBJ2-7
clone_size: -
cdr3_aa: CASRSHLGQVYEQYF
cdr3_nt: TGTGCCAGCAGATCTCACCTAGGACAGGTCTACGAGCAGTACTTC

v_call: TRBV19
d_call: TRBD2
j_call: TRBJ2-7
clone_size: -
cdr3_aa: CASSWTLGLAGVPYEQYF
cdr3_nt: TGTGCCAGTAGTTGGACCTTGGGACTAGCGGGAGTACCCTACGAGCAGTACTTC

v_call: TRBV9
d_call: -
j_call: TRBJ2-7
clone_size: -
cdr3_aa: CASSLGPAYEQYF
cdr3_nt: TGTGCCAGCAGCCTTGGCCCTGCCTACGAGCAGTACTTC

v_call: TRBV15
d_call: -
j_call: TRBJ2-2
clone_size: -
cdr3_aa: CATSSPGTGELFF
cdr3_nt: TGTGCCACCAGCAGCCCAGGGACCGGGGAGCTGTTTTTT

v_call: TRBV19
d_call: TRBD2
j_call: TRBJ2-5
clone_size: -
cdr3_aa: CASSILGGPGETQYF
cdr3_nt: TGTGCCAGTAGTATTTTGGGAGGGCCCGGGGAGACCCAGTACTTC

v_call: TRBV14
d_call: TRBD1
j_call: TRBJ1-1
clone_size: -
cdr3_aa: CASNQQGANTEAFF
cdr3_nt: TGTGCCAGCAACCAACAGGGGGCCAACACTGAAGCTTTCTTT

v_call: TRBV15
d_call: TRBD1
j_call: TRBJ1-3
clone_size: -
cdr3_aa: CATTLRQGTAGDTIYF
cdr3_nt: TGTGCCACCACCCTCCGACAGGGAACAGCGGGAGACACCATATATTTT

v_call: TRBV5-4
d_call: -
j_call: TRBJ2-5
clone_size: -
cdr3_aa: CASSSGEVQETQYF
cdr3_nt: TGTGCCAGCAGCTCCGGGGAAGTCCAAGAGACCCAGTACTTC

v_call: TRBV5-1
d_call: TRBD1
j_call: TRBJ2-7
clone_size: -
cdr3_aa: CASSLATGIPYEQYF
cdr3_nt: TGCGCCAGCAGCTTGGCGACAGGGATCCCCTACGAGCAGTACTTC

v_call: TRBV6-5
d_call: -
j_call: TRBJ2-1
clone_size: -
cdr3_aa: CASRHYRAGNNEQFF
cdr3_nt: TGTGCCAGCAGGCACTACCGGGCGGGCAACAATGAGCAGTTCTTC

v_call: TRBV19
d_call: -
j_call: TRBJ1-1
clone_size: -
cdr3_aa: CASSIAETRDSNTEAFF
cdr3_nt: TGTGCCAGTAGTATTGCCGAAACCCGGGACTCGAACACTGAAGCTTTCTTT

v_call: TRBV5-8
d_call: TRBD1
j_call: TRBJ1-3
clone_size: -
cdr3_aa: CASSSGTGPKLPF
cdr3_nt: TGTGCCAGCAGCTCAGGGACAGGCCCTAAACTGCCCTTT

v_call: TRBV5-1
d_call: -
j_call: TRBJ2-3
clone_size: -
cdr3_aa: CASSLQGITDTQYF
cdr3_nt: TGCGCCAGCAGCTTACAGGGAATTACAGATACGCAGTATTTT

v_call: TRBV7-2
d_call: -
j_call: TRBJ1-5
clone_size: -
cdr3_aa: CASSKYDSNQPQHF
cdr3_nt: TGTGCCAGCAGCAAATACGACAGTAATCAGCCCCAGCATTTT

v_call: TRBV12-5
d_call: TRBD1
j_call: TRBJ1-1
clone_size: -
cdr3_aa: CASGLGRQGYETEAFF
cdr3_nt: TGTGCTAGTGGTTTGGGTCGACAGGGATATGAGACTGAAGCTTTCTTT

v_call: TRBV5-1
d_call: TRBD2
j_call: TRBJ2-7
clone_size: -
cdr3_aa: CASSRTGTSGGYEQYF
cdr3_nt: TGCGCCAGCAGCCGGACCGGGACTAGCGGGGGGTACGAGCAGTACTTC

v_call: TRBV7-9
d_call: -
j_call: TRBJ1-1
clone_size: -
cdr3_aa: CASSLGQGFTEAFF
cdr3_nt: TGTGCCAGCAGCTTAGGGCAGGGGTTCACTGAAGCTTTCTTT

v_call: TRBV11-2
d_call: -
j_call: TRBJ1-2
clone_size: few
cdr3_aa: CASSLDPQNYGYTF
cdr3_nt: TGTGCCAGCAGCTTAGATCCGCAAAACTATGGCTACACCTTC

v_call: TRBV9
d_call: TRBD1
j_call: TRBJ2-7
clone_size: once
cdr3_aa: CASSLTGGEQYF
cdr3_nt: TGTGCCAGCAGCCTTACAGGGGGAGAGCAGTACTTC

v_call: TRBV2
d_call: TRBD1
j_call: TRBJ2-5
clone_size: -
cdr3_aa: CASSEWQGAETQYF
cdr3_nt: TGTGCCAGCAGTGAATGGCAGGGGGCCGAGACCCAGTACTTC

v_call: TRBV11-2
d_call: TRBD2
j_call: TRBJ2-7
clone_size: -
cdr3_aa: CASSSSDAGGHEQYF
cdr3_nt: TGTGCCAGCAGCTCTTCTGACGCGGGGGGCCACGAGCAGTACTTC

v_call: TRBV11-1
d_call: TRBD2
j_call: TRBJ2-2
clone_size: -
cdr3_aa: CASSSRGGTGELFF
cdr3_nt: TGTGCCAGCAGCTCACGGGGAGGGACCGGGGAGCTGTTTTTT

v_call: TRBV21-1
d_call: -
j_call: TRBJ2-1
clone_size: -
cdr3_aa: CASSNLLAGGDNEQFF
cdr3_nt: TGTGCCAGCAGCAACTTACTAGCGGGAGGAGACAATGAGCAGTTCTTC

v_call: TRBV19
d_call: TRBD1
j_call: TRBJ1-1
clone_size: -
cdr3_aa: CASSNRPGTDTEAFF
cdr3_nt: TGTGCCAGTAGTAATCGCCCCGGGACAGACACTGAAGCTTTCTTT

v_call: TRBV23-1
d_call: -
j_call: TRBJ2-2
clone_size: -
cdr3_aa: CASSLKPTGELFF
cdr3_nt: TGCGCCAGCAGTCTAAAACCCACCGGGGAGCTGTTTTTT